Following are 20 T cell receptor beta chains from one sample sequenced in a study of response to subunit inactivated influenza vaccine (dated by TCRdb to the late 2010s). The time point label of this sample denotes: 45 days after influenza vaccine administration. Libraries were prepared through RT-PCR. The sequencing machine was an Illumina HiSeq 2500. TCRdb reprocessed the public reads (quality trimming at Q25 with fastp, clone calling with MiXCR) and kept in-frame beta chains. Duplicate CDR3 protein sequences are folded into a single record with the most common DNA and genes. The sample table holds more than 400,000 distinct CDR3 sequences, of which over 9.5% were seen once. The ten largest clones capture about 12% of the sample. This specimen consisted of PBMCs from blood, obtained 40 to 50 days after vaccination. All receptors derive from a man aged 50 or older who received an inactivated influenza vaccine. Donor details come from another sample of the same person, matched by shared clones.

This clonotype showed up many times. The chain combines TRBV5-1 with TRBJ2-7; 7 bases agree with TRBD1. Germline trimming cut 0 bases from V and 8 bases from J; bases unmatched to any gene: 2. CDR3 size: 12 residues. Germline V gene lookup returns CDR1 SGHRS and CDR2 YFSETQ. CDR3 nucleotide sequence: TGCGCCAGCAGCTTGGACAGGGGCAAGCAGTACTTC. This sequence encodes CASSLDRGKQYF.

This clonotype came up a few times. This chain uses TRBV27 with TRBJ2-7, with a possible D match to TRBD1 (7 bases). CDR3 length: 18 amino acids. Trimming stripped 2 bases from V and 7 bases from J, with 27 bases between. In germline, CDR1 is MNHEY, CDR2 SMNVEV (reference sequence). The CDR3 nucleotides are TGTGCCAGCAGTTTAGGTGGGGGCAGGGGGGTCCTCGGCGAGGAGCAGTACTTC. Protein: CASSLGGGRGVLGEEQYF.

The chain recombines TRBV9 with TRBJ1-2; D remains unclear. Trimming shortened V by 0 bases and J by 0 bases, and 6 bases separated the two germline ends. Germline lookup yields CDR1 SGDLS and CDR2 YYNGEE. The CDR3 runs 14 residues. The CDR3 region is CASSVAGANYGYTF. As DNA, the CDR3 is TGTGCCAGCAGCGTAGCTGGGGCTAACTATGGCTACACCTTC.

This clonotype was recorded many times. V gene TRBV7-9 combines with J gene TRBJ1-1; 7 nucleotides align to TRBD1. Trimming at V came to 5 bases and at J to 1 base, leaving 13 bases not matched to a gene. CDR1 SEHNR and CDR2 FQNEAQ come from the germline V gene (reference sequence). CDR3 size: 17 residues. Here the CDR3 DNA reads TGTGCCAGCAGCCTCCTCATATTGGGGACAGAGAACACTGAAGCTTTCTTT. The encoded protein is CASSLLILGTENTEAFF.

The chain uses TRBV29-1 and TRBJ2-1, with TRBD2 identical over 9 bases. This CDR3 region has 13 residues. The J segment lost 10 bases and the V segment lost 4 bases, leaving 8 bases of the junction unmatched. CDR1 is SQVTM, CDR2 ANQGSEA, per germline. CDR3 bases: TGCAGCGTTGGAGTTAGCGGGGGCCCCGAGCAGTTCTTC. Encoded protein: CSVGVSGGPEQFF.

The rearrangement links TRBV12-3 or TRBV12-4 to TRBJ2-3; D gene uncertain. V lost 4 bases and J 0 bases, leaving 14 bases between the germline ends. This CDR3 contains 16 residues. CDR3 protein: CASSSLGGTSTDTQYF. DNA of the CDR3: TGTGCCAGCAGTTCACTTGGCGGTACTAGCACAGATACGCAGTATTTT.

This sequence joins TRBV7-2 and TRBJ2-1; D remains unclear. V lost 5 bases and J 3 bases, leaving 11 bases between the germline ends. This CDR3 contains 14 residues. Germline assignment: CDR1 SGHTA and CDR2 FQGNSA. In DNA form, the CDR3 reads TGTGCCAGCAGCAAACCGGGCGACTACAATGAGCAGTTCTTC. It specifies CASSKPGDYNEQFF.

This clonotype turned up a few times. The genes are TRBV7-2 and TRBJ2-3; D is unresolved. Trimming removed 5 bases at V and 4 bases at J, with 10 bases between. The CDR3 length is 13 residues. Germline V lookup: CDR1 SGHTA, CDR2 FQGNSA. The DNA for the CDR3 is TGTGCCAGCAGCCTCAACTCCCCAGATACGCAGTATTTT. This sequence encodes CASSLNSPDTQYF.

The V call is TRBV12-3 or TRBV12-4, the J call TRBJ1-2; D gene uncertain. This CDR3 region has 14 residues. Trimming pared 0 bases from V and 4 bases from J, leaving 9 bases between. This CDR3 reads CASSLAPVGYGYTF. DNA of the CDR3: TGTGCCAGCAGTTTAGCGCCGGTCGGCTATGGCTACACCTTC.

V and J are TRBV7-6 and TRBJ2-1; D is unresolved. Between the trimmed V and J ends, which lost 1 base and 9 bases, there was a span of 13 bases. The CDR3 totals 14 residues. Germline CDR1 is SGHVS and CDR2 is FNYEAQ. CDR3 sequence: CASSLGIHMGEQFF. CDR3 bases: TGTGCCAGCAGCTTAGGTATACACATGGGTGAGCAGTTCTTC. The whole variable domain, filled in from reference TRBV7-6 and TRBJ2-1, reads GAGVSQSPRYKVTKRGQDVALRCDPISGHVSLYWYRQALGQGPEFLTYFNYEAQQDKSGLPNDRFSAERPEGSISTLTIQRTEQRDSAMYRCASSLGIHMGEQFFGPGTRLTVL.

At least ten counts were recorded for this clonotype. Here the CDR3 DNA reads TGCGCCAGCAGCCCCGGACTTACTCAAGAGACCCAGTACTTC. It specifies CASSPGLTQETQYF. The gene calls are TRBV5-1 and TRBJ2-5, with D possibly being TRBD2 (5 bases). V was clipped by 4 bases and J by 2 bases, with 12 bases between them. The CDR3 sequence is 14 residues long. CDR1 and CDR2 from the germline V gene are SGHRS and YFSETQ.

The chain is built from TRBV2 and TRBJ1-1; 9 positions match TRBD1. CDR1 is SNHLY and CDR2 is FYNNEI in the germline V gene. The trim removed 5 bases at V and 0 bases at J, leaving 7 bases unmatched. This CDR3 contains 16 residues. CDR3 DNA sequence: TGTGCCAGCAGTCCACGGGACAGGGTTATGAACACTGAAGCTTTCTTT. The encoded protein is CASSPRDRVMNTEAFF.

The chain employs TRBV4-2 and TRBJ1-1; the D gene is possibly TRBD1 (5 bases). This CDR3 comprises 14 residues. CDR1 is LGHNA and CDR2 is YNFKEQ in the germline V gene. V was shortened by 3 bases and J by 1 base, with 9 bases between the two germline ends. The chain's CDR3 is CASSQGRTNTEAFF. The CDR3 region has the DNA TGTGCCAGCAGCCAGGGACGGACGAACACTGAAGCTTTCTTT.

This clonotype was seen only a few times. The rearrangement uses TRBV6-2 or TRBV6-3 and TRBJ2-1, with 11 bases fitting TRBD2. CDR1 is MNHEY and CDR2 is SVGEGT in the germline V gene. J was trimmed by 6 bases and V by 2 bases; bases with no gene match: 3. The CDR3 spans 15 residues. As DNA, the CDR3 is TGTGCCAGCAGTTACGAAGGGACTAGCGGCAATGAGCAGTTCTTC. Amino acids: CASSYEGTSGNEQFF.

This clonotype showed up just a few times. V and J are TRBV5-1 and TRBJ2-5; the D call may be TRBD1 or TRBD2 (5 bases each). This CDR3 is 15 amino acids long. Germline V gene lookup returns CDR1 SGHRS and CDR2 YFSETQ. Deletions cut 4 bases from V and 2 bases from J, with 15 bases between. CDR3 nucleotides: TGCGCCAGCAGCCCCTCACTGGGGGATCAAGAGACCCAGTACTTC. It yields the protein CASSPSLGDQETQYF.

This clonotype was detected ten times or more. The gene calls are TRBV20-1 and TRBJ1-5; TRBD1 is a possible D gene (5 bases). Trimming removed 0 bases at V and 1 base at J, with 16 bases between. This CDR3 spans 17 amino acids. Looked up from germline, CDR1 is DFQATT and CDR2 is SNEGSKA (reference sequence). CDR3: CSARDRQLTQSNQPQHF. DNA for the CDR3: TGCAGTGCTAGAGATAGACAGCTCACCCAAAGCAATCAGCCCCAGCATTTT.

This clonotype was seen more than once but under ten times. V usage is TRBV2 and J usage is TRBJ2-1; 8 bases line up with TRBD2. Germline CDR1 is SNHLY and CDR2 is FYNNEI. This CDR3 is built from 18 residues. The V and J ends lost 2 bases and 3 bases, in that order; junction bases with no gene match: 12. This chain's CDR3 is CASSETVEWGTSYNEQFF. DNA for the CDR3: TGTGCCAGCAGTGAAACGGTCGAGTGGGGGACTAGCTACAATGAGCAGTTCTTC.

This clonotype appeared many times. This chain links TRBV24-1 with TRBJ2-1; D uncertain. Germline CDR1 is KGHDR and CDR2 is SFDVKD. V lost 5 bases, J lost 6 bases, and 10 bases lay in between. This CDR3 region has 13 residues. In nucleotides, the CDR3 is TGTGCCACCAGTGGTGGGATCCTCAATGAGCAGTTCTTC. Its translation is CATSGGILNEQFF.

The table lists this clonotype with many counts. The rearrangement links TRBV4-2 to TRBJ2-5; perhaps TRBD1 as D (5 bases). The V and J ends lost 4 bases and 3 bases respectively, with 12 bases between them. This CDR3 has 14 residues. Germline assignment: CDR1 LGHNA and CDR2 YNFKEQ. CDR3 DNA sequence: TGTGCCAGCAGCCGTCGAACGGACAAAGAGACCCAGTACTTC. Its translation: CASSRRTDKETQYF.

This clonotype has at least ten counts. The chain recombines TRBV12-3 or TRBV12-4 with TRBJ1-1; the D is unclear. Trimming removed 7 bases from V and 5 bases from J, with 14 bases in between. This CDR3 region has 13 residues. CDR3 coding DNA: TGTGCCAGCACCAGCGGTCCTGGGACTGAAGCTTTCTTT. It yields the protein CASTSGPGTEAFF.